Presented here are 25 T cell receptor beta chains from one specimen sequenced in a study of shared clonotypes between healthy human individuals. The repertoire was sequenced with immunoSEQ multiplex PCR; TCRdb's copy has only in-frame clones and lacks some. The sample includes millions of clones, about 95% of them seen just once. CD8 cells classed as naive were CD45RO-negative and positively selected for CCR7, excluding terminally differentiated effector memory CD45RA+ cells. The sample was naive CD8+ T cells sorted from blood. These receptors were obtained from a man between 18 and 35 years old in good health.

This chain connects TRBV11-2 to TRBJ1-2; D is ambiguous. Trimming removed 1 base at V and 0 bases at J, with 9 bases between. Looked up from germline, CDR1 is SGHAT and CDR2 is FQNNGV. The CDR3 totals 15 residues. The CDR3 is CASSLAADPNYGYTF. CDR3 coding DNA: TGTGCCAGCAGCTTAGCTGCGGACCCTAACTATGGCTACACCTTC.

Concerning this clone: The sample holds other DNA sequences that translate to the same CDR3. The rearrangement joins TRBV28 to TRBJ1-2, with D hard to call. V lost 2 bases and J 2 bases, leaving 9 bases between the germline ends. CDR1 and CDR2 (germline): MDHEN, SYDVKM. The CDR3 loop spans 14 amino acids. Written as DNA, the CDR3 is TGTGCCAGCAGTTTACCCTTAGGGAACTATGGCTACACCTTC. This codes for CASSLPLGNYGYTF.

The CDR3 DNA reads as TGTGCCAGCAGGAAGGGGGGGACAGGGGATTACAATGAGCAGTTCTTC. It yields the protein CASRKGGTGDYNEQFF. V and J are TRBV2 and TRBJ2-1, with 10 bases identical to TRBD1. The CDR3 is 16 amino acids. CDR1 is SNHLY and CDR2 is FYNNEI in the germline V gene. With V trimmed by 6 bases and J by 4 bases, 9 bases remained unmatched.

The CDR3 region has the DNA TGTGCCAGCAGCCAAGACCCCGGGACAGGGAGCTACGAGCAGTACTTC. Its translation is CASSQDPGTGSYEQYF. This chain links TRBV14 with TRBJ2-7; 9 bases are a match to TRBD1. This CDR3 has 16 amino acids. V gave up 0 bases and J gave up 3 bases; unmatched junction bases: 6. The germline CDR1 and CDR2 sequences are SGHDN and FVKESK.

Regarding this clone: Other DNA sequences in this specimen translate into the identical CDR3. The chain has TRBV5-1 and TRBJ1-1; weak D call: TRBD1 (5 bases). The CDR3 length is 14 residues. Germline V CDR1 and CDR2: SGHRS, YFSETQ. V dropped 4 bases and J dropped 1 base, with 11 bases sitting between them. The CDR3 DNA reads as TGCGCCAGCAGCCTTCGCGGGGGGAACACTGAAGCTTTCTTT. This gives the protein CASSLRGGNTEAFF.

The V call is TRBV25-1, the J call TRBJ1-3, with D hard to call. Trimming removed 4 bases at V and 4 bases at J, with 14 bases between. Germline V CDR1 and CDR2: MGHDK, SYGVNS. The CDR3 covers 15 residues. This CDR3 reads CASSAHEVAGNTIYF. CDR3 coding DNA: TGTGCCAGCAGTGCGCACGAGGTGGCCGGAAACACCATATATTTT.

V gene TRBV21-1 combines with J gene TRBJ1-3. TRBV21-1 is flagged as a pseudogene. This CDR3 spans 15 amino acids. The DNA of the CDR3 is TGTGCCAGCTCAAAAAATTTGCCCTCTGGAAACACCATATATTTT. It codes for CASSKNLPSGNTIYF.

The genes are TRBV6-5 and TRBJ1-2, with 11 bases lining up with TRBD1. The CDR3 loop spans 15 amino acids. The trim removed 2 bases at V and 7 bases at J, leaving 6 bases unmatched. Germline CDR1 reads MNHEY; CDR2 reads SVGAGI. CDR3 in amino acids: CASSYPGQGEAGYTF. The CDR3 nucleotides read TGTGCCAGCAGTTACCCGGGACAGGGGGAGGCTGGCTACACCTTC.

The chain uses TRBV30 and TRBJ2-1; 8 bases line up with TRBD2. CDR1 is GTSNPN and CDR2 is SVGIG in the germline V gene (reference sequence). V shed 0 bases and J 3 bases; nucleotides not matched to a gene: 4. The CDR3 runs 15 residues. In nucleotides, the CDR3 is TGTGCCTGGAGTGTACAGCGGGGGTTCTACAATGAGCAGTTCTTC. Its translation: CAWSVQRGFYNEQFF.

V is TRBV6-5 and J is TRBJ1-2, with a possible D match to TRBD1 (6 bases). V lost 2 bases, J lost 7 bases, and 8 bases lay in between. Germline CDR1 and CDR2: MNHEY and SVGAGI. The CDR3 totals 12 residues. CDR3 region: CASSYARGGYTF. The CDR3 nucleotides are TGTGCCAGCAGTTACGCCAGGGGTGGCTACACCTTC.

This sequence joins TRBV9 and TRBJ1-3, with TRBD1 matching 8 bases. This CDR3 has 15 residues. Germline-derived CDR1 and CDR2 are SGDLS and YYNGEE. V lost 4 bases, J lost 2 bases, and 5 bases stayed unmatched. In nucleotides, the CDR3 is TGTGCCAGCAGCCCGCGGACAGGGACTGGAAACACCATATATTTT. It specifies CASSPRTGTGNTIYF.

The chain's CDR3 is CASSWGPGHLYEQYF. CDR3 DNA: TGCGCCAGCAGTTGGGGACCGGGACACCTATACGAGCAGTACTTC. The chain is built from TRBV5-1 and TRBJ2-7, with D perhaps matching TRBD1 (6 bases). CDR1 and CDR2 from the germline V gene are SGHRS and YFSETQ. The CDR3 runs 15 residues. Trimming took 5 bases from V and 4 from J, leaving 19 bases between them.

V is TRBV7-6 and J is TRBJ2-1, with a weak D call TRBD2 (5 bases). CDR3 length: 17 amino acids. Germline V lookup: CDR1 SGHVS, CDR2 FNYEAQ. V was cut by 1 base and J by 0 bases, with 13 bases left in between. The CDR3 here is CASSLGVAQSSYNEQFF. Written as DNA, the CDR3 is TGTGCCAGCAGCTTAGGGGTAGCGCAGAGCTCCTACAATGAGCAGTTCTTC.

The chain is built from TRBV5-6 and TRBJ2-3; D remains unclear. V shed 5 bases and J shed 2 bases, with 15 bases lying between them. The germline CDR1 and CDR2 sequences are SGHDT and YYEEEE. The CDR3 spans 15 residues. The CDR3 sequence: CASRGGLGYTDTQYF. The CDR3, as DNA: TGTGCCAGCAGGGGTGGATTGGGATACACAGATACGCAGTATTTT.

Of note for this clone: The sample has other DNA sequences that encode this CDR3 too. The chain recombines TRBV5-4 with TRBJ2-2, with D perhaps given as TRBD1 or TRBD2 (7 bases each). Looked up from germline, CDR1 is SGHNT and CDR2 is YYREEE (reference sequence). The CDR3 totals 16 residues. V was pared by 5 bases and J by 0 bases, with 14 bases between. This CDR3 reads CASSSRGGANTGELFF. In DNA form, the CDR3 reads TGTGCCAGCAGTTCCAGGGGGGGAGCGAACACCGGGGAGCTGTTTTTT.

This clone has only one observation. This chain connects TRBV6-1 to TRBJ1-1; D gene ambiguous. Germline-derived CDR1 and CDR2 are MNHNS and SASEGT. This CDR3 is built from 13 residues. V was clipped by 2 bases and J by 5 bases, with 9 bases between them. The CDR3 loop reads CASSEPGWTEAFF. In DNA, the CDR3 is TGTGCCAGCAGTGAACCCGGCTGGACTGAAGCTTTCTTT.

The chain uses TRBV7-9 and TRBJ1-6; D perhaps matches TRBD1 (6 bases). Trimming took 1 base from V and 4 from J, leaving 11 bases between them. This CDR3 has 16 amino acids. The germline gives CDR1 SEHNR, CDR2 FQNEAQ (reference sequence). In DNA form, the CDR3 reads TGTGCCAGCAGCTTAGAACTGGACAGTTATAATTCACCCCTCCACTTT. This codes for CASSLELDSYNSPLHF.

The rearrangement joins TRBV27 to TRBJ2-3; 7 positions match TRBD2. The CDR3 extends over 14 amino acids. Germline V gene lookup returns CDR1 MNHEY and CDR2 SMNVEV (reference sequence). V was clipped by 4 bases and J by 4 bases; unmatched bases: 5. The DNA of the CDR3 is TGTGCCAGCAGTTGGGGGGGGAGTTCAGATACGCAGTATTTT. It yields the protein CASSWGGSSDTQYF.

This chain links TRBV30 with TRBJ1-1, with D unresolved. The germline V gene encodes CDR1 GTSNPN and CDR2 SVGIG (reference sequence). V lost 2 bases, J lost 7 bases, and 8 bases lay in between. The CDR3 length is 11 residues. The CDR3 sequence is CAWSRGLEAFF. The CDR3 region has the DNA TGTGCCTGGAGTAGAGGGCTTGAAGCTTTCTTT. Full variable domain (missing parts from reference TRBV30 and TRBJ1-1): SQTIHQWPATLVQPVGSPLSLECTVEGTSNPNLYWYRQAAGRGLQLLFYSVGIGQISSEVPQNLSASRPQDRQFILSSKKLLLSDSGFYLCAWSRGLEAFFGQGTRLTVV.

This chain joins TRBV6-5 and TRBJ2-5; no definite D call. Looked up from germline, CDR1 is MNHEY and CDR2 is SVGAGI. The CDR3 covers 16 residues. The ends were cut back, 3 bases at V and 5 bases at J, with 19 bases in the middle. CDR3 nucleotide sequence: TGTGCCAGCAGTTATCGGGCTCCCAATCGCAGGGAGACCCAGTACTTC. It specifies CASSYRAPNRRETQYF.

V usage is TRBV29-1 and J usage is TRBJ2-7, with 7 positions matching TRBD1. V lost 6 bases and J lost 2; bases outside the gene matches: 7. Germline assignment: CDR1 SQVTM and CDR2 ANQGSEA. CDR3 length: 13 residues. The CDR3 spells CSVRDSKTYEQYF. DNA of the CDR3: TGCAGCGTCAGGGACAGTAAGACCTACGAGCAGTACTTC.

The rearrangement links TRBV2 to TRBJ2-5, with 7 bases matching TRBD1. The ends lost 6 bases at V and 1 base at J; junction bases unmatched: 2. This CDR3 comprises 13 residues. Germline V gives CDR1 SNHLY, CDR2 FYNNEI. The CDR3 loop is CASRRTGQETQYF. Here the CDR3 DNA reads TGTGCCAGCAGACGGACAGGCCAAGAGACCCAGTACTTC.

The J gene is TRBJ2-5, the V gene TRBV7-9, with D perhaps matching TRBD1 (5 bases). The CDR3 length is 14 residues. Germline V gene data show CDR1 as SEHNR and CDR2 as FQNEAQ (reference sequence). Trimming cost V 4 bases and J 4 bases, with 13 bases left between them. The CDR3 DNA reads as TGTGCCAGCAGCTCCCCGGACATCGGAGAGACCCAGTACTTC. Translated: CASSSPDIGETQYF.

The gene calls are TRBV7-2 and TRBJ2-2; unclear D gene. The germline V and J ends were trimmed by 4 bases and 1 base, with 10 bases remaining between them. Germline loops: CDR1 SGHTA, CDR2 FQGNSA. CDR3 length: 15 residues. CDR3 bases: TGTGCCAGCAGCTGGGCTTATAGGAACACCGGGGAGCTGTTTTTT. Its translation is CASSWAYRNTGELFF.

About this clone itself: The sample carries other DNA sequences with the same CDR3. The genes are TRBV6-5 and TRBJ2-7; D gene ambiguous. The germline V gene has CDR1 MNHEY and CDR2 SVGAGI. Trimming cost V 0 bases and J 1 base, with 10 bases left between them. The CDR3 length is 15 residues. CDR3 sequence: CASSYSSGGSYEQYF. The CDR3 DNA reads TGTGCCAGCAGTTACTCGTCGGGTGGGTCCTACGAGCAGTACTTC.